The T cell receptor (beta chain) described here comes from a study of T cells in localized non-small cell lung cancer. Method: immunoSEQ multiplex PCR; TCRdb's copy keeps in-frame clones and lacks some. The sample has about 13,000 clones, 84% seen once. The CDR3 covers 15 residues. Trimming took 6 bases from V and 5 from J, leaving 19 bases between them. Looked up from germline, CDR1 is SNHLY and CDR2 is FYNNEI. As for this clone: Its antigen is not known.

Notes on the study in general: Adjacent lung held a median about 57 of the top 100 tumor clones. Investigators sequenced only a single tumor region, leaving heterogeneity possible. Uninvolved adjacent lung showed peak T cell clonality, exceeding tumor. An association was observed between higher blood T cell density and longer overall survival.

Specimen: peripheral blood, collected before any cancer treatment. The chain links TRBV2 to TRBJ2-5; either TRBD1 or TRBD2 may supply D (5 bases each). The receptor's source is a male donor aged 60 or over with stage I squamous cell lung carcinoma. CDR3 loop: CASRDGRGPQETQYF. In DNA form, the CDR3 reads TGTGCCAGCAGGGACGGAAGGGGACCACAGGAGACCCAGTACTTC.